This is a list of T cell receptor beta chains from one sample in a study of Ad26.COV2.S vaccination and SARS-CoV-2 variants. Sequencing used immunoSEQ multiplex PCR; TCRdb keeps in-frame clones, though not all of them. Found here are about 440,000 clones, less than 95% of them singletons; the top ten hold around 4.2%. Sequencing used peripheral blood, obtained in a trial of Ad26.COV2.S vaccine versus placebo. The source of these receptors is a person between 18 and 65 years old who received the Ad26.COV2.S COVID-19 vaccine or a placebo. Both conserved end residues are part of each CDR3. D genes are given only for firm matches. Expanded clones get a size class; other rows say once, few or many, or leave the size out.

-,-,TRBV18,TRBJ1-1,TGTGCCAGCTCACCACTTTGGAACACTGAAGCTTTCTTT,CASSPLWNTEAFF
-,-,TRBV3-1/TRBV3-2,TRBJ2-7,TGTGCCAGCAGCCAAGATCTTAACCCCTACGAGCAGTACTTC,CASSQDLNPYEQYF
TRBD2,-,TRBV24-1,TRBJ2-3,TGTGCCACCAGCCATCCTAGCGGGAGTAGTGCAGATACGCAGTATTTT,CATSHPSGSSADTQYF
TRBD1,-,TRBV10-3,TRBJ2-7,TGTGCCATCAGTACAGGGGACGAGCAGTACTTC,CAISTGDEQYF
-,-,TRBV6-2/TRBV6-3,TRBJ2-3,TGTGCCAGCAGTCAGCCCCCCACAGATACGCAGTATTTT,CASSQPPTDTQYF
-,-,TRBV7-2,TRBJ1-5,TGTGCCAGCAGCTTGGGACTGTCTAGCAATCAGCCCCAGCATTTT,CASSLGLSSNQPQHF
TRBD2,-,TRBV6-2/TRBV6-3,TRBJ2-7,TGTGCCAGCAGTTACGAGACTAGCACGTACGAGCAGTACTTC,CASSYETSTYEQYF
-,-,TRBV12-3/TRBV12-4,TRBJ2-5,TGTGCCAGCAGTGCCAGCGACGAAGAGACCCAGTACTTC,CASSASDEETQYF
-,-,TRBV20-1,TRBJ2-3,TGCAGTGCTCAAGACACAGATACGCAGTATTTT,CSAQDTDTQYF
-,-,TRBV15,TRBJ1-2,TGTGCCACCAGCAGAGAGAGAAATGGCTACACCTTC,CATSRERNGYTF
TRBD1,-,TRBV7-9,TRBJ1-2,TGTGCCAGCAGCTTAACAGGGGGCAAGGGTTATGGCTACACCTTC,CASSLTGGKGYGYTF
TRBD2,-,TRBV28,TRBJ2-1,TGTGCCAGCAGTACCATAGCGGGAGAGCAGTTCTTC,CASSTIAGEQFF
-,-,TRBV27,TRBJ2-5,TGTGCCAGCAGCCTCGACAGGATGTACCAAGAGACCCAGTACTTC,CASSLDRMYQETQYF
-,once,TRBV3-1/TRBV3-2,TRBJ2-3,TGTGCCAGCAGCCAGTTTGGGGATACGCAGTATTTT,CASSQFGDTQYF
-,-,TRBV20-1,TRBJ1-4,TGCAGTGCTAGAGGTTTTGAAAAACTGTTTTTT,CSARGFEKLFF
-,-,TRBV2,TRBJ2-6,TGTGCCAGCACTCCCCGAGGAGACTCTGGGGCCAACGTCCTGACTTTC,CASTPRGDSGANVLTF
-,-,TRBV4-3,TRBJ2-1,TGCGCCAGCAGCCAAGATTCGACGGACGAGCAGTTCTTC,CASSQDSTDEQFF
TRBD2,once,TRBV28,TRBJ2-3,TGTGCCAGCAGTTCCCGGGACTACGCGGATACGCAGTATTTT,CASSSRDYADTQYF
TRBD1,-,TRBV6-2/TRBV6-3,TRBJ1-1,TGTGCCAGCAGTTACAGGACAGGGTGGAGCAGGAACACTGAAGCTTTCTTT,CASSYRTGWSRNTEAFF
-,-,TRBV11-2,TRBJ2-3,TGTGCCAGCAGCTCGCCGGGACTCTACACAGATACGCAGTATTTT,CASSSPGLYTDTQYF